This T cell receptor (beta chain) was retrieved from a study of OX40 agonist ivuxolimab in advanced cancers. Study context: Patients enrolled in dose escalation were diagnosed with hepatocellular carcinoma, melanoma, renal cell or head and neck cancer.

About this clone itself: The antigen remains unidentified.

Study findings and constraints: CD4+ and CD8+ blood T cells expanded clonally by week 6 at 0.1 to 3.0 mg/kg.

On cycle 4 day 1 and cycle 7 day 1, as well as at baseline, blood was sampled. Unmatched junction bases numbered 3, after V lost 5 bases and J lost 0 bases. Germline V CDR1 and CDR2: MNHEY, SVGAGI. The CDR3 extends over 14 amino acids. Clones were sequenced by immunoSEQ multiplex PCR, and TCRdb holds only the in-frame ones, with some missing. This sample has tens of thousands of clones; approximately 80% occur once, and the top ten carry around 22%. The rearrangement links TRBV6-5 to TRBJ2-7; 8 bases align to TRBD1. The specimen comprised CD4+ or CD8+ T cells sorted from blood, sampled in a trial of the OX40 agonist ivuxolimab. The source is an adult with an advanced solid tumor such as melanoma, head and neck, liver or kidney cancer. CDR3 DNA sequence: TGTGCCAGCAGTAAGACAGGGGTCTCCTACGAGCAGTACTTC. Translated: CASSKTGVSYEQYF.